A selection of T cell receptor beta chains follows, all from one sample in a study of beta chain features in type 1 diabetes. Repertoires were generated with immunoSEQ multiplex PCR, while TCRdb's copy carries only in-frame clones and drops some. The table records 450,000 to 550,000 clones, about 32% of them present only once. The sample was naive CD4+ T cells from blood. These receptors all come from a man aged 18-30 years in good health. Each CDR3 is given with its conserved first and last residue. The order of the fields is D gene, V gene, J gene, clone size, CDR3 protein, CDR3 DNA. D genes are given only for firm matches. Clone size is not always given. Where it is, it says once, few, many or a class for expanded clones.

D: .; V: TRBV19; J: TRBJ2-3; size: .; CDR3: CASSIVPGYSTDTQYF; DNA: TGTGCCAGTAGTATAGTACCAGGATATAGCACAGATACGCAGTATTTT
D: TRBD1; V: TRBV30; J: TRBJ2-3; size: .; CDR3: CAWSGDRASTDTQYF; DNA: TGTGCCTGGAGTGGGGACAGGGCTTCCACAGATACGCAGTATTTT
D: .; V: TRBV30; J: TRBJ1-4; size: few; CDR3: CAWDPGRSYGPEKLFF; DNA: TGTGCCTGGGACCCTGGACGGTCATACGGCCCAGAAAAACTGTTTTTT
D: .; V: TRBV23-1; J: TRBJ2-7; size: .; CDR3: CASSQSGGEQYF; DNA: TGCGCCAGCAGTCAATCGGGAGGCGAGCAGTACTTC
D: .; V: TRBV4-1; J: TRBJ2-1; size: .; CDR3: CASSQGDLYNEQFF; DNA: TGCGCCAGCAGCCAAGGGGACTTGTACAATGAGCAGTTCTTC
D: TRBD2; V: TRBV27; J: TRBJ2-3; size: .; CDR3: CASRKAGDRTDTQYF; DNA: TGTGCCAGCAGAAAGGCGGGAGACCGCACAGATACGCAGTATTTT
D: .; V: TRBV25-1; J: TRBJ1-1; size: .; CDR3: CASSEAGKMNTEAFF; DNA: TGTGCCAGCAGTGAGGCAGGGAAAATGAACACTGAAGCTTTCTTT
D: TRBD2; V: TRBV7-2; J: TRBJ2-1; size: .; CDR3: CASSSPQLTSGTYNEQFF; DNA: TGTGCCAGCAGCTCTCCGCAATTGACTAGCGGAACCTACAATGAGCAGTTCTTC
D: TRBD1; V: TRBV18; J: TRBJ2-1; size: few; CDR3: CASSPQTTGGNEQFF; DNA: TGTGCCAGCTCACCACAAACGACAGGGGGCAATGAGCAGTTCTTC
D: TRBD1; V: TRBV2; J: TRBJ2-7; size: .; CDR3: CASSAPDRGYYEQYF; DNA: TGTGCCAGCAGTGCCCCCGACAGGGGGTACTACGAGCAGTACTTC
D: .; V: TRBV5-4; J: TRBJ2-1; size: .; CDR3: CASSSPPRGSSYNEQFF; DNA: TGTGCCAGCAGCTCACCTCCGCGCGGAAGCTCCTACAATGAGCAGTTCTTC
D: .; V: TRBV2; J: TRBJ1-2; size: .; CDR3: CASTPQYGYTF; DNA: TGTGCCAGCACCCCACAGTATGGCTACACCTTC
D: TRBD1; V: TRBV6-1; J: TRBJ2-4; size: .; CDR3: CASRGTGKNIQYF; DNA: TGTGCCAGCAGGGGGACAGGGAAAAACATTCAGTACTTC
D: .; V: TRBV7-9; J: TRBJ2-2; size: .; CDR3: CASSLGTLNTGELFF; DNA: TGTGCCAGCAGCTTAGGGACACTTAACACCGGGGAGCTGTTTTTT
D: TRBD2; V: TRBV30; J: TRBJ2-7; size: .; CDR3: CAWSFHRTSGSYEQYF; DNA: TGTGCCTGGAGTTTCCACAGGACTAGCGGGAGTTACGAGCAGTACTTC
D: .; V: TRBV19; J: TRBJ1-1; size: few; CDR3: CASSPDTYTEAFF; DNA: TGTGCCAGTAGTCCGGACACCTACACTGAAGCTTTCTTT
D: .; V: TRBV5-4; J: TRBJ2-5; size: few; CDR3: CASSHEGSETQYF; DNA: TGTGCCAGCAGCCACGAGGGGTCAGAGACCCAGTACTTC
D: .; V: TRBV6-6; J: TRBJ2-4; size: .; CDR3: CASSRVPSGQNIQYF; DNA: TGTGCCAGCAGTCGGGTCCCTTCCGGCCAAAACATTCAGTACTTC
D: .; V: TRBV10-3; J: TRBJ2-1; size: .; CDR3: CAISGGRLVSYNEQFF; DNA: TGTGCCATCAGTGGGGGAAGACTGGTGTCCTACAATGAGCAGTTCTTC
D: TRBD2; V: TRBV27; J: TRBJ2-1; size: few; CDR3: CASGQRGLAGSYNEQFF; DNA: TGTGCCAGCGGACAAAGGGGACTAGCGGGCTCCTACAATGAGCAGTTCTTC
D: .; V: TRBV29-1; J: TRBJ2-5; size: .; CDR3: CSVVFQETQYF; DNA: TGCAGCGTTGTGTTCCAAGAGACCCAGTACTTC
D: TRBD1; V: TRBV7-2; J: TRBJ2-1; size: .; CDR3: CASSLGTGGMFF; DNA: TGTGCCAGCAGCTTAGGGACAGGGGGTATGTTCTTC
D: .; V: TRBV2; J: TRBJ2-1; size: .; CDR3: CAVLRRTSYNEQFF; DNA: TGTGCCGTGTTGCGACGGACCTCCTACAATGAGCAGTTCTTC